This passage covers 23 T cell receptor beta chains from one sample sequenced in a study of blood T cells in healthy people across ages. Next came a second PCR, run for about 7 to 12 cycles, which used a sample-barcoded 5' primer along with a J-beta primer mix. Each CDR3 protein gets one entry after TCRdb re-called the 5' RACE reads with MiXCR. The table lists fewer than 1,000,000 distinct CDR3 sequences, around 45% of them singletons. What was sequenced was blood. All receptors derive from a man aged 60 to 69 in good health.

The rearrangement links TRBV7-3 to TRBJ2-3; D not certain. Trimming left V 5 bases short and J 1 base short, with 10 bases between. The germline gives CDR1 SGHTA, CDR2 FQGTGA. The CDR3 has 14 residues. CDR3 protein: CASSGSVGTDTQYF. The CDR3 DNA sequence: TGTGCCAGCAGCGGATCGGTGGGCACAGATACGCAGTATTTT.

The chain couples TRBV28 to TRBJ2-6; no definite D call. The CDR3 extends over 15 amino acids. Per the germline V gene, CDR1 is MDHEN and CDR2 is SYDVKM. Trimming shortened V by 5 bases and J by 2 bases, and 10 bases separated the two germline ends. The CDR3 DNA is TGTGCCAGCAGTAGAAGGTCGGCTGGGGCCAACGTCCTGACTTTC. Protein: CASSRRSAGANVLTF.

Worth noting for this clonotype: This may stem from a read error, because a much larger clone lies one nucleotide away. This chain links TRBV5-1 with TRBJ2-5, with D perhaps matching TRBD1 or TRBD2 (5 bases each). V was shortened by 4 bases and J by 4 bases, with 14 bases between the two germline ends. CDR1 is SGHRS, CDR2 YFSETQ, per germline. CDR3 length: 14 residues. CDR3 amino acids: CASSRDGYSETQYF. Here the CDR3 DNA reads TGCGCCAGCAGCAGGGACGGATATTCAGAGACCCAGTACTTC.

The CDR3: CASSQEATGTGVYEQYF. CDR3 DNA: TGCGCCAGCAGCCAAGAAGCCACCGGGACAGGGGTTTACGAGCAGTACTTC. The chain is built from TRBV4-3 and TRBJ2-7, with 10 bases identical to TRBD1. The CDR3 is made up of 17 amino acids. With V trimmed by 0 bases and J by 4 bases, 9 bases remained unmatched. The V gene's germline CDR1 is LGHNA and CDR2 YSLEER.

A few counts support this clonotype. CDR3 in amino acids: CASSQGTSGETQYF. The CDR3 DNA reads TGCGCCAGCAGCCAAGGGACTAGCGGAGAGACCCAGTACTTC. This sequence joins TRBV5-1 and TRBJ2-5, with 11 bases identical to TRBD2. Trimming at V came to 4 bases and at J to 4 bases, leaving 3 bases not matched to a gene. CDR3 length equals 14 residues. The germline V gene encodes CDR1 SGHRS and CDR2 YFSETQ.

This clonotype was detected ten times or more. The J gene is TRBJ2-7, the V gene TRBV20-1; 8 nucleotides agree with TRBD2. This CDR3 is built from 16 residues. Unmatched junction bases numbered 9, after V lost 2 bases and J lost 0 bases. Per germline, CDR1 DFQATT and CDR2 SNEGSKA (reference sequence). The chain's CDR3 is CSARTPGGTFSYEQYF. As DNA, the CDR3 is TGCAGTGCTAGAACTCCGGGGGGGACTTTCTCCTACGAGCAGTACTTC.

This chain links TRBV28 with TRBJ2-5; 9 bases are shared with TRBD2. Germline assignment: CDR1 MDHEN and CDR2 SYDVKM. CDR3 size: 17 residues. Losses at the gene ends were 7 bases for V and 2 bases for J; bases not matched to a gene: 14. Here the CDR3 DNA reads TGTGCCAGCATCCCCAGGGGGATCCTAGCGGGGCAAGAGACCCAGTACTTC. Translated: CASIPRGILAGQETQYF.

This clonotype was counted a few times. This chain links TRBV5-1 with TRBJ2-1; D is undetermined. The V and J ends lost 4 bases and 8 bases respectively, with 16 bases between them. The CDR3 has 14 residues. Germline V gene data show CDR1 as SGHRS and CDR2 as YFSETQ. CDR3 coding DNA: TGCGCCAGCAGCCCCTTCCCCGTGGGTGATGAGCAGTTCTTC. The encoded protein is CASSPFPVGDEQFF.

The chain recombines TRBV15 with TRBJ2-1, with 9 nucleotides matching TRBD1. Germline trimming cut 8 bases from V and 9 bases from J; bases unmatched to any gene: 11. Germline values: CDR1 LNHNV, CDR2 YYDKDF (reference sequence). This CDR3 region has 14 residues. CDR3 sequence: CATGGGQGVVEQFF. The CDR3 nucleotides read TGTGCCACCGGAGGGGGACAGGGTGTTGTTGAGCAGTTCTTC.

V gene TRBV10-3 combines with J gene TRBJ1-2; D is ambiguous. V was clipped by 3 bases and J by 4 bases, with 9 bases between them. CDR3 length: 13 amino acids. CDR1 and CDR2 (germline): ENHRY, SYGVKD. The CDR3 here is CAISDGSVYGYTF. For the CDR3, the DNA is TGTGCCATCAGTGACGGGAGCGTCTATGGCTACACCTTC.

This CDR3 reads CASSLLREDTQYF. CDR3 coding DNA: TGTGCCAGCAGCTTACTTAGGGAGGATACGCAGTATTTT. This chain joins TRBV7-8 and TRBJ2-3; weak D call: TRBD2 (5 bases). CDR1 and CDR2 from the germline V gene are SGHVS and FQNEAQ. The CDR3 has 13 amino acids. Trimming took 2 bases from V and 6 from J, leaving 9 bases between them. Based on the CDR3 plus reference TRBV7-8 and TRBJ2-3, the full variable domain is GAGVSQSPRYKVAKRGQDVALRCDPISGHVSLFWYQQALGQGPEFLTYFQNEAQLDKSGLPSDRFFAERPEGSVSTLKIQRTQQEDSAVYLCASSLLREDTQYFGPGTRLTVL.

V usage is TRBV7-9 and J usage is TRBJ2-7; weak D call: TRBD2 (5 bases). The ends were cut back, 5 bases at V and 5 bases at J, with 19 bases in the middle. Germline values: CDR1 SEHNR, CDR2 FQNEAQ (reference sequence). This CDR3 is 15 amino acids long. CDR3 bases: TGTGCCAGCAGCGTCATGGCGGAGAAGACTAACGAGCAGTACTTC. This sequence encodes CASSVMAEKTNEQYF.

The genes are TRBV29-1 and TRBJ2-7; maybe TRBD1 (6 bases). TRBJ2-5 matches the DNA end more closely, so the J call is doubtful. This CDR3 region has 13 residues. CDR1 SQVTM and CDR2 ANQGSEA come from the germline V gene. The CDR3 nucleotides are TGCAGCGTCGCACAGGGTGGGCAAGAGACCCAGTACTTC. This encodes CSVAQGGQETQYF.

This clonotype was picked up a small number of times. The chain employs TRBV29-1 and TRBJ1-5, with D perhaps TRBD1 (6 bases). This CDR3 comprises 13 residues. With 7 bases removed from V and 3 bases from J, the gap between germline ends came to 13 bases. Germline V gene data show CDR1 as SQVTM and CDR2 as ANQGSEA. In DNA form, the CDR3 reads TGCAGCGCTGCTTGGGGGCACAATCAGCCCCAGCATTTT. It is translated as CSAAWGHNQPQHF.

The V call is TRBV4-3, the J call TRBJ1-5; D is undetermined. There are 13 residues in the CDR3. V was clipped by 1 base and J by 7 bases, with 8 bases between them. In germline, CDR1 is LGHNA, CDR2 YSLEER. The CDR3 DNA follows: TGCGCCAGCAGCCAAGGCCTGTCACAGCCCCAGCATTTT. It is translated as CASSQGLSQPQHF.

There are a few counts of this clonotype. This chain links TRBV7-2 with TRBJ2-7; D possibly corresponds to TRBD1 (6 bases). Per the germline V gene, CDR1 is SGHTA and CDR2 is FQGNSA. The CDR3 is made up of 14 amino acids. Trimming took 6 bases from V and 3 from J, leaving 15 bases between them. CDR3 DNA: TGTGCCAGCAGTCCCCAGCTAGGGGGCTACGAGCAGTACTTC. It specifies CASSPQLGGYEQYF.

This chain connects TRBV12-3 or TRBV12-4 to TRBJ2-4; no definite D call. The V end was cut by 7 bases, the J end by 6 bases, with 10 bases between. The CDR3 length is 12 residues. In nucleotides, the CDR3 is TGTGCCAGCACCCAATTGGGAAACATTCAGTACTTC. Amino acids: CASTQLGNIQYF.

The gene calls are TRBV9 and TRBJ1-1; unclear D gene. Trimming removed 3 bases at V and 3 bases at J, with 9 bases between. CDR3 length: 13 residues. Per germline, CDR1 SGDLS and CDR2 YYNGEE. This CDR3 is CASSAEVYTEAFF. The CDR3 DNA reads TGTGCCAGCAGCGCCGAGGTTTACACTGAAGCTTTCTTT.

The genes are TRBV6-1 and TRBJ2-5; D possibly matches TRBD1 or TRBD2 (5 bases each). Germline values: CDR1 MNHNS, CDR2 SASEGT. Trimming shortened V by 4 bases and J by 7 bases, and 16 bases separated the two germline ends. This CDR3 has 14 amino acids. CDR3 residues: CASSAYRTRGTQYF. In DNA form, the CDR3 reads TGTGCCAGCAGTGCTTACCGCACGAGGGGGACCCAGTACTTC.

This clonotype has just a few counts. The chain recombines TRBV7-2 with TRBJ2-1; possibly TRBD2 for D (5 bases). The CDR3 consists of 14 residues. With 7 bases removed from V and 5 bases from J, the gap between germline ends came to 15 bases. The V gene's germline CDR1 is SGHTA and CDR2 FQGNSA. CDR3 DNA sequence: TGTGCCAGCACTCCGGGGAGAGGTGACAATGAGCAGTTCTTC. Translated, it gives CASTPGRGDNEQFF. Drawing the rest from reference TRBV7-2 and TRBJ2-1, the complete variable domain is GAGVSQSPSNKVTEKGKDVELRCDPISGHTALYWYRQSLGQGLEFLIYFQGNSAPDKSGLPSDRFSAERTGGSVSTLTIQRTQQEDSAVYLCASTPGRGDNEQFFGPGTRLTVL.

Comments on this clonotype: A read error may be the cause here, since a much bigger clone is one base away. The V gene is TRBV12-3 or TRBV12-4, the J gene TRBJ2-7, with D possibly being TRBD1 (5 bases). The CDR3 runs 13 residues. CDR3 sequence: CAGRKGASYEQYF. The CDR3 DNA is TGTGCCGGCAGAAAAGGGGCTTCCTACGAGCAGTACTTC.

In its sample, this clonotype was seen many times. The chain combines TRBV4-1 with TRBJ2-7; D is ambiguous. In germline, CDR1 is MGHRA, CDR2 YSYEKL. V shed 3 bases and J shed 0 bases, with 6 bases lying between them. The CDR3 covers 13 residues. The CDR3 DNA is TGCGCCAGCAGCCACCCCGGCTCCTACGAGCAGTACTTC. It yields the protein CASSHPGSYEQYF.

This clonotype showed up just a few times. The chain links TRBV25-1 to TRBJ2-5; a possible D gene is TRBD2 (7 bases). Germline CDR1 MGHDK, CDR2 SYGVNS. The V end was cut by 8 bases, the J end by 3 bases, with 16 bases between. CDR3 length equals 14 residues. CDR3 sequence (DNA): TGTGCCAGCTCCAAAGGGGGGGGCGAAGAGACCCAGTACTTC. Residues: CASSKGGGEETQYF. Supplemented by reference TRBV25-1 and TRBJ2-5, the full variable domain reads EADIYQTPRYLVIGTGKKITLECSQTMGHDKMYWYQQDPGMELHLIHYSYGVNSTEKGDLSSESTVSRIRTEHFPLTLESARPSHTSQYLCASSKGGGEETQYFGPGTRLLVL.